This T cell receptor beta chain came from a study of blood T cell repertoires in COVID-19 (dated by TCRdb to 2019 to 2021). For the study in its entirety: The collaborator samples originated in the United States, Italy and Spain and spanned the acute and convalescent phases of COVID-19. Nearly every sample came with metadata listing a de-identified subject ID, COVID-19 status, age in years and sex. Where available, HLA class I and class II types were taken from metadata supplied by the sample provider and were not determined by assay-based typing. The prospective study material was composed of cDNA or gDNA derived from T cells, B-cell-depleted T cells, or PBMCs. Samples came from the ongoing ImmuneRACE study (first 160 participants) plus 1,254 subjects from 6 global collaborators. Subjects who had been exposed to COVID-19, were actively infected with it, or had recovered from it provided the deeply sampled blood TCRbeta repertoires that made up the dataset. The repertoires were made available in a free public database intended to serve as a resource for research on the immune response to SARS-CoV-2.

The full study reports these points: The quantity of clinical and demographic metadata differed by source and by participant and was supplied without curation.

The collaborating institutions used their own protocols to collect whole blood in K2EDTA tubes. For TCRbeta analysis, collaborator samples were shipped as frozen whole blood, as isolated PBMCs, or as DNA extracted from either sample type. TCRbeta CDR3 regions were amplified from genomic DNA using the immunoSEQ Assay, a bias-controlled multiplex PCR. The original methods were these. Within the assay, amplification of reference gene primers was used to estimate how many nucleated cells each sample contained. Sequence reads were collapsed and filtered to measure the absolute abundance of every unique TCRbeta CDR3 rearrangement. For each sample, productive Simpson clonality was calculated as the square root of Simpson's diversity index across productive rearrangements. TCRdb carries this immuneACCESS record with in-frame sequences only. Its versions omit some clonotypes, under half of them owing to an unresolved V gene in the studies checked, with the rest unexplained. V and J calls and clone size come straight from that table; D and trimming were deduced from the DNA. The sample table records about 150,000 clones; roughly 78% of these occur just once. About 16% of the sample rests with the top ten.

Of note for this clone: The clone's antigen remains unknown. Base qualities are not recorded, but no much larger clone differs from it by a single base.

This receptor was obtained from a human donor with acute or convalescent COVID-19. The donor label of this sample is uncertain. The sequencing input was peripheral blood.

This receptor has the CDR3 CASSPATGKYTEAFF. The nucleotide sequence is given as TGTGCCAGCAGTCCAGCTACAGGGAAATACACTGAAGCTTTCTTT. The receptor chain draws on TRBV27 and TRBJ1-1; the D gene is perhaps TRBD1, on 6 matching bases. Based on the germline V gene (reference sequence), the CDR1 and CDR2 sequences are MNHEY and SMNVEV. Relative to germline, V is 5 bases shorter and J is 3 bases shorter, with 16 bases between their ends. Including cysteine and phenylalanine, the CDR3 has 15 amino acids. Only the CDR3 part of the read is kept: 45 bases, read in frame from the first base.